The 13 T cell receptor beta chains below come from one sample, sequenced in a study of blood T cell repertoires in COVID-19. TCRdb's copy holds only in-frame clones and misses some; the assay was immunoSEQ multiplex PCR. The data contain under 100,000 clones, approximately 87% of them singletons. Sequenced sample: peripheral blood. The receptor set was obtained from a human donor in a cohort sampled during active COVID-19.

This clone was observed a single time. The chain employs TRBV3-1 (or the pseudogene TRBV3-2) and TRBJ1-1; D is uncertain. The V gene's germline CDR1 is LGHDT and CDR2 YNNKEL (reference sequence). The CDR3 loop spans 17 amino acids. The V end was cut by 1 base, the J end by 0 bases, with 15 bases between. The CDR3 sequence: CASSQGVGDAVNTEAFF. CDR3 bases: TGTGCCAGCAGCCAAGGCGTCGGGGATGCCGTGAACACTGAAGCTTTCTTT.

V is TRBV19 and J is TRBJ2-7, with 8 bases that match TRBD2. The junction had 4 bases not matched to a gene; V was cut back by 1 base and J by 2 bases. The CDR3 is 15 amino acids. Germline CDR1 is LNHDA and CDR2 is SQIVND (reference sequence). CDR3 loop: CASSIVSGSAYEQYF. The CDR3 DNA sequence: TGTGCCAGTAGTATAGTAAGCGGGAGTGCCTACGAGCAGTACTTC.

V and J are TRBV28 and TRBJ1-2; TRBD1 agrees at 7 bases. Germline CDR1 reads MDHEN; CDR2 reads SYDVKM. After removal of 4 bases from V and 6 bases from J, the junction contained 8 bases not matched to a gene. The CDR3 is 14 amino acids. This CDR3 reads CASSSGGSPNGYTF. CDR3 coding DNA: TGTGCCAGCAGTTCAGGGGGGAGTCCAAATGGCTACACCTTC.

The CDR3 loop is CASSRSTGTGPTYEQYF. The DNA for the CDR3 is TGCGCCAGCAGTCGCTCTACCGGGACAGGGCCAACCTACGAGCAGTACTTC. V usage is TRBV5-1 and J usage is TRBJ2-7; TRBD1 matches at 9 bases. Germline V gene data show CDR1 as SGHRS and CDR2 as YFSETQ. The CDR3 contains 17 residues. V was clipped by 5 bases and J by 2 bases; unmatched bases: 14.

The CDR3 sequence is CASSPGGEAFF. In nucleotides, the CDR3 is TGTGCCAGCTCACCAGGAGGTGAAGCTTTCTTT. The genes are TRBV18 and TRBJ1-1; D unresolved. The V gene lost 2 bases and the J gene lost 7 bases, with 5 bases spanning the gap. Germline lookup yields CDR1 KGHSH and CDR2 LQKENI. The CDR3 contains 11 residues.

The CDR3 bases are TGCGCCAGCAGTGGACAGCCCTTGAACACTGAAGCTTTCTTT. It yields the protein CASSGQPLNTEAFF. The rearrangement uses TRBV5-1 and TRBJ1-1, with D maybe TRBD1 (6 bases). CDR3 size: 14 residues. Germline V gene data show CDR1 as SGHRS and CDR2 as YFSETQ. Trimming stripped 5 bases from V and 0 bases from J, with 11 bases between.

The chain employs TRBV25-1 and TRBJ1-1; D ambiguous. Germline CDR1 is MGHDK and CDR2 is SYGVNS. V was pared by 5 bases and J by 7 bases, with 14 bases between. The CDR3 runs 13 residues. The CDR3 spells CASSPALHSEAFF. The CDR3 bases are TGTGCCAGCAGTCCCGCACTTCACAGTGAAGCTTTCTTT.

This sequence joins TRBV6-5 and TRBJ1-2; a weak D match, TRBD1 (5 bases). Between the trimmed V and J ends, which lost 6 bases and 4 bases, there was a span of 18 bases. This CDR3 contains 15 residues. The germline CDR1 and CDR2 sequences are MNHEY and SVGAGI. The CDR3 bases are TGTGCCAGCAGGGGGACTGGGTTTGTGTTCTATGGCTACACCTTC. Encoded protein: CASRGTGFVFYGYTF.

The CDR3 protein is CASSLNRGVDTQYF. The CDR3 DNA follows: TGTGCCAGCAGCTTAAACAGGGGGGTAGATACGCAGTATTTT. The chain carries TRBV11-2 and TRBJ2-3; 8 bases line up with TRBD1. The germline V gene encodes CDR1 SGHAT and CDR2 FQNNGV. The trim removed 2 bases at V and 5 bases at J, leaving 3 bases unmatched. The CDR3 is made up of 14 amino acids.

The genes are TRBV29-1 and TRBJ2-7; the D gene is possibly TRBD1 (7 bases). The CDR3 totals 15 residues. V was cut by 7 bases and J by 4 bases, with 23 bases left in between. Germline lookup yields CDR1 SQVTM and CDR2 ANQGSEA. The CDR3 spells CSASRGDREIYEQYF. DNA of the CDR3: TGCAGCGCCTCAAGGGGGGACAGAGAGATTTACGAGCAGTACTTC.

The genes are TRBV27 and TRBJ2-1; TRBD2 matches at 13 bases. V trimming: 5 bases; J trimming: 5 bases; junction bases outside the gene matches: 9. The CDR3 length is 17 residues. CDR1 is MNHEY and CDR2 is SMNVEV in the germline V gene (reference sequence). The CDR3 here is CASSGTSGTTSDNEQFF. Written as DNA, the CDR3 is TGTGCCAGCAGTGGGACTAGCGGGACCACCTCGGACAATGAGCAGTTCTTC.

The chain links TRBV11-2 to TRBJ2-1; no clear D. The V and J ends lost 1 base and 0 bases respectively, with 16 bases between them. The CDR3 covers 18 residues. Germline V lookup: CDR1 SGHAT, CDR2 FQNNGV. CDR3 nucleotides: TGTGCCAGCAGCTTAGGACCCCGACTCGTTAGCTCCTACAATGAGCAGTTCTTC. Translation: CASSLGPRLVSSYNEQFF.

The genes are TRBV2 and TRBJ2-2; TRBD1 is a possible D gene (6 bases). Germline V gene data show CDR1 as SNHLY and CDR2 as FYNNEI. Trimming took 6 bases from V and 7 from J, leaving 15 bases between them. This CDR3 region has 14 residues. In DNA form, the CDR3 reads TGTGCCAGCAGCGTGGAACAGGGTCTCGGGGAGCTGTTTTTT. Encoded protein: CASSVEQGLGELFF. Full variable domain (outside the CDR3, taken from reference TRBV2 and TRBJ2-2): EPEVTQTPSHQVTQMGQEVILRCVPISNHLYFYWYRQILGQKVEFLVSFYNNEISEKSEIFDDQFSVERPDGSNFTLKIRSTKLEDSAMYFCASSVEQGLGELFFGEGSRLTVL.